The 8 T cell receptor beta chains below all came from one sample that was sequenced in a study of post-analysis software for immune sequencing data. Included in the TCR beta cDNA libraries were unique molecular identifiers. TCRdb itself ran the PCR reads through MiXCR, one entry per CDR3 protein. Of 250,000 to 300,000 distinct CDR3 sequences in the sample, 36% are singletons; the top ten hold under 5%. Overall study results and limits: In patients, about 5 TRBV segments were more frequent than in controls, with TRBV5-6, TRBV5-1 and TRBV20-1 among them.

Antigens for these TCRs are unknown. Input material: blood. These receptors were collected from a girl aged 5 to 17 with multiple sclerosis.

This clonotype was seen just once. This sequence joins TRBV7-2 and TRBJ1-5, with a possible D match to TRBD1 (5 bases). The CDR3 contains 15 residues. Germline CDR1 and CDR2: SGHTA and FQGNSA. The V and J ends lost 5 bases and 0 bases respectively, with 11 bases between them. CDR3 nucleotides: TGTGCCAGCAGCCCGACAGACCATAGCAATCAGCCCCAGCATTTT. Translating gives CASSPTDHSNQPQHF.

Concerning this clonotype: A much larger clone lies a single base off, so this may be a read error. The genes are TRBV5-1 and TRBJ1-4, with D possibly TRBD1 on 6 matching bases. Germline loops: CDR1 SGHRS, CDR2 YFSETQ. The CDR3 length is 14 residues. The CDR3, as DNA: TGCGCCAGCAGCTCCGGGACAACTAATGAAAGACTGTTTTTT. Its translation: CASSSGTTNERLFF.

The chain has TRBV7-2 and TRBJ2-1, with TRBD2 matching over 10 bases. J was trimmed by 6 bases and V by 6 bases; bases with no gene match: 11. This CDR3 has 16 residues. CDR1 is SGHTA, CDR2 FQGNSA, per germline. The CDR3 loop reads CASSFGTSEGLNEQFF. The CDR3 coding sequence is TGTGCCAGCAGTTTCGGGACTAGCGAGGGGCTCAATGAGCAGTTCTTC.

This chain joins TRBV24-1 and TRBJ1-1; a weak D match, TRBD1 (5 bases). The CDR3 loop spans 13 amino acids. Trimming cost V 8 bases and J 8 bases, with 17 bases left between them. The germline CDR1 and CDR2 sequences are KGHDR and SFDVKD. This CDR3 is CATTPSRGGEAFF. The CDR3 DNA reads TGTGCCACCACCCCATCACGGGGGGGAGAAGCTTTCTTT.

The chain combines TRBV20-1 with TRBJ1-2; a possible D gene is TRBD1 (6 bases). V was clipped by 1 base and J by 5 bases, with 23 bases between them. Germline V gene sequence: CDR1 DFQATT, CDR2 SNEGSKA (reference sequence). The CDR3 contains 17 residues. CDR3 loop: CSARAATGFSNPYGYTF. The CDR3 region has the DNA TGCAGTGCTAGAGCGGCCACAGGGTTTTCCAATCCGTATGGCTACACCTTC.

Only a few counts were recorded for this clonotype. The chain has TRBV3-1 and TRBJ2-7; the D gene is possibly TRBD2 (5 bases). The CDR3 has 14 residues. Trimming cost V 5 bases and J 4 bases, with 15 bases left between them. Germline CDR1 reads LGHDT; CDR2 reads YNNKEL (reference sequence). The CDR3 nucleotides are TGTGCCAGCAGCACTCACCCGGGATCTTACGAGCAGTACTTC. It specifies CASSTHPGSYEQYF.

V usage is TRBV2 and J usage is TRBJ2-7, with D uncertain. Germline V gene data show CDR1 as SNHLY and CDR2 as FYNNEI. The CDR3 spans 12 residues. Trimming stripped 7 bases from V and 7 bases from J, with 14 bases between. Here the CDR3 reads CASIPQSREQYF. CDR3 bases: TGTGCCAGCATCCCCCAGTCCAGGGAGCAGTACTTC. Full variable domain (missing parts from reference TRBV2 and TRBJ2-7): EPEVTQTPSHQVTQMGQEVILRCVPISNHLYFYWYRQILGQKVEFLVSFYNNEISEKSEIFDDQFSVERPDGSNFTLKIRSTKLEDSAMYFCASIPQSREQYFGPGTRLTVT.

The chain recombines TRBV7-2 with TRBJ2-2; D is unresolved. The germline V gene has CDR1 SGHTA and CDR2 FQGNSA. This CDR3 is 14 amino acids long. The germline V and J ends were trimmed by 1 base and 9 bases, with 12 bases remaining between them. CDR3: CASSLVPPSRELFF. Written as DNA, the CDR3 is TGTGCCAGCAGCTTAGTCCCCCCTTCGAGGGAGCTGTTTTTT.